Presented here are 28 T cell receptor beta chains from one specimen sequenced in a study of blood T cell repertoires in COVID-19. Generated by immunoSEQ multiplex PCR, the TCRdb table keeps only in-frame clones and is missing some. The sample holds 200,000 to 300,000 clones; about 87% are singletons and the top ten take just over 2.5%. The sequenced sample consisted of PBMCs or T cells enriched from blood (not recorded which). The receptors come from a woman under 40 with acute COVID-19.

This clone was observed a single time. The chain links TRBV4-2 to TRBJ2-7; tentative D call: TRBD2 (5 bases). V lost 1 base and J 1 base, leaving 14 bases between the germline ends. Germline CDR1 and CDR2: LGHNA and YNFKEQ. The CDR3 is made up of 16 amino acids. Here the CDR3 DNA reads TGTGCCAGCAGCCAAGTAATAACTAGGTCGTCCTACGAGCAGTACTTC. It encodes CASSQVITRSSYEQYF.

This clone was seen only a few times. This chain connects TRBV5-5 to TRBJ1-4; D is unresolved. Trimming pared 3 bases from V and 4 bases from J, leaving 13 bases between. CDR1 is SGHKS and CDR2 is YYEKEE in the germline V gene (reference sequence). The CDR3 has 15 residues. This chain's CDR3 is CASSSPPPSNEKLFF. The CDR3 bases are TGTGCCAGCAGCTCACCGCCCCCCAGTAATGAAAAACTGTTTTTT. Full variable domain (outside the CDR3, taken from reference TRBV5-5 and TRBJ1-4): DAGVTQSPTHLIKTRGQQVTLRCSPISGHKSVSWYQQVLGQGPQFIFQYYEKEERGRGNFPDRFSARQFPNYSSELNVNALLLGDSALYLCASSSPPPSNEKLFFGSGTQLSVL.

The chain employs TRBV7-2 and TRBJ2-2, with D hard to call. The CDR3 has 11 amino acids. Germline V lookup: CDR1 SGHTA, CDR2 FQGNSA. Trimming took 4 bases from V and 6 from J, leaving 3 bases between them. Written as DNA, the CDR3 is TGTGCCAGCAGCTCATCCGGGGAGCTGTTTTTT. Its protein is CASSSSGELFF. The full variable domain, its missing parts supplied by reference TRBV7-2 and TRBJ2-2, is GAGVSQSPSNKVTEKGKDVELRCDPISGHTALYWYRQSLGQGLEFLIYFQGNSAPDKSGLPSDRFSAERTGGSVSTLTIQRTQQEDSAVYLCASSSSGELFFGEGSRLTVL.

The CDR3: CASSQGQTYEQYF. The CDR3 DNA is TGTGCCAGCAGCCAGGGACAGACCTACGAGCAGTACTTC. The chain uses TRBV7-2 and TRBJ2-7; 7 bases are shared with TRBD1. The CDR3 is 13 amino acids. The V and J ends lost 5 bases and 2 bases, in that order; junction bases with no gene match: 3. From germline, CDR1 is SGHTA and CDR2 FQGNSA.

The rearrangement links TRBV6-1 to TRBJ1-1; a possible D gene is TRBD1 (6 bases). This CDR3 spans 17 amino acids. Per the germline V gene, CDR1 is MNHNS and CDR2 is SASEGT. Deletions cut 1 base from V and 2 bases from J, with 17 bases between. The CDR3 is CASSEEDRRPLNTEAFF. Written as DNA, the CDR3 is TGTGCCAGCAGTGAAGAGGACAGAAGGCCCCTAAACACTGAAGCTTTCTTT.

This chain links TRBV7-9 with TRBJ2-2, with D uncertain. CDR1 is SEHNR, CDR2 FQNEAQ, per germline (reference sequence). V was cut by 6 bases and J by 6 bases, with 8 bases left in between. The CDR3 is 12 residues long. CDR3 region: CASSVSAGELFF. The CDR3 DNA is TGTGCCAGCAGTGTGAGTGCCGGGGAGCTGTTTTTT.

The rearrangement links TRBV7-9 to TRBJ2-1; TRBD1 might be the D (7 bases). Per germline, CDR1 SEHNR and CDR2 FQNEAQ (reference sequence). Trimming pared 4 bases from V and 1 base from J, leaving 20 bases between. The CDR3 loop spans 18 amino acids. CDR3 sequence (DNA): TGTGCCAGCAGCTCGAGGAGGTGGGCAGGGGGGTCCTACAATGAGCAGTTCTTC. This sequence encodes CASSSRRWAGGSYNEQFF.

The genes are TRBV6-1 and TRBJ1-5; D is perhaps TRBD1 (5 bases). The V gene's germline CDR1 is MNHNS and CDR2 SASEGT. The V end lost 3 bases, the J end lost 4 bases, and 7 bases lay between the germline ends. The CDR3 totals 13 residues. Written as DNA, the CDR3 is TGTGCCAGCAGTGAGACAGATAATCAGCCCCAGCATTTT. Protein product: CASSETDNQPQHF.

This chain uses TRBV18 with TRBJ2-5, with TRBD1 matching 7 bases. The CDR3 extends over 15 amino acids. The junction had 2 bases not matched to a gene; V was cut back by 0 bases and J by 1 base. CDR1 KGHSH and CDR2 LQKENI come from the germline V gene. CDR3 coding DNA: TGTGCCAGCTCACCACCCACAGGGGTCCAAGAGACCCAGTACTTC. Its protein product is CASSPPTGVQETQYF.

V usage is TRBV19 and J usage is TRBJ1-1, with TRBD1 as a possible D gene (5 bases). CDR1 is LNHDA, CDR2 SQIVND, per germline (reference sequence). V was cut by 3 bases and J by 0 bases, with 14 bases left in between. This CDR3 region has 16 residues. The CDR3 is CASSILRGPLNTEAFF. The CDR3 DNA is TGTGCCAGTAGTATTCTAAGGGGCCCTCTGAACACTGAAGCTTTCTTT.

The rearrangement joins TRBV7-6 to TRBJ2-2; D might be TRBD2 (6 bases). This CDR3 region has 14 residues. V was trimmed by 5 bases and J by 5 bases, leaving 12 bases between them. Germline V lookup: CDR1 SGHVS, CDR2 FNYEAQ. CDR3 loop: CASSKDRGTGELFF. DNA of the CDR3: TGTGCCAGCAGCAAAGACCGGGGGACCGGGGAGCTGTTTTTT. Filled out from reference TRBV7-6 and TRBJ2-2, the complete variable domain reads GAGVSQSPRYKVTKRGQDVALRCDPISGHVSLYWYRQALGQGPEFLTYFNYEAQQDKSGLPNDRFSAERPEGSISTLTIQRTEQRDSAMYRCASSKDRGTGELFFGEGSRLTVL.

The V gene is TRBV20-1, the J gene TRBJ2-3; a weak D match, TRBD1 (7 bases). This CDR3 spans 15 amino acids. Germline values: CDR1 DFQATT, CDR2 SNEGSKA (reference sequence). The V end lost 3 bases, the J end lost 10 bases, and 23 bases lay between the germline ends. The CDR3, as DNA: TGCAGTGCTAGTGGGTCGCTAGGGGGCCGCGGGGCGCAGTATTTT. Translation: CSASGSLGGRGAQYF.

This sequence joins TRBV5-5 and TRBJ1-3, with D perhaps TRBD1 (5 bases). V was shortened by 0 bases and J by 4 bases, with 8 bases between the two germline ends. CDR1 is SGHKS, CDR2 YYEKEE, per germline (reference sequence). This CDR3 comprises 14 residues. The CDR3 is CASSLGGTGNTIYF. The CDR3 DNA sequence: TGTGCCAGCAGCTTGGGGGGCACGGGAAACACCATATATTTT.

This chain links TRBV19 with TRBJ1-2, with 7 nucleotides matching TRBD1. After removal of 7 bases from V and 8 bases from J, the junction contained 22 bases not matched to a gene. CDR3 length equals 17 residues. The germline V gene encodes CDR1 LNHDA and CDR2 SQIVND (reference sequence). The CDR3 loop is CASMSPRRDSYTVGYTF. In DNA, the CDR3 is TGTGCCAGTATGTCACCTAGAAGGGACAGCTACACAGTGGGCTACACCTTC.

This clone appeared once. The CDR3 loop is CASSQEASDSPTEAFF. The CDR3 DNA is TGCGCCAGCAGCCAAGAGGCCAGTGACTCTCCCACTGAAGCTTTCTTT. V usage is TRBV4-3 and J usage is TRBJ1-1; D is unresolved. Trimming took 0 bases from V and 4 from J, leaving 15 bases between them. Germline CDR1 is LGHNA and CDR2 is YSLEER. The CDR3 covers 16 residues.

This chain links TRBV3-1 (or the pseudogene TRBV3-2) with TRBJ1-2; D gene uncertain. V was clipped by 0 bases and J by 4 bases, with 12 bases between them. This CDR3 is 15 amino acids long. Germline values: CDR1 LGHDT, CDR2 YNNKEL (reference sequence). CDR3 amino acids: CASSQESRALYGYTF. Here the CDR3 DNA reads TGTGCCAGCAGCCAAGAGAGTAGAGCCCTCTATGGCTACACCTTC.

The CDR3 sequence: CASSLGQMAGLSWKPQHF. The CDR3 coding sequence is TGTGCCAGCAGCTTGGGTCAGATGGCAGGACTCTCCTGGAAGCCCCAGCATTTT. The J gene is TRBJ1-5, the V gene TRBV11-2; D is unresolved. The germline V and J ends were trimmed by 3 bases and 8 bases, with 26 bases remaining between them. Germline CDR1 reads SGHAT; CDR2 reads FQNNGV. The CDR3 is made up of 18 amino acids.

The chain is built from TRBV10-3 and TRBJ1-2; the D is unclear. The germline gives CDR1 ENHRY, CDR2 SYGVKD. V was shortened by 3 bases and J by 3 bases, with 5 bases between the two germline ends. CDR3 length equals 12 residues. This CDR3 reads CAISDLDYGYTF. CDR3 DNA sequence: TGTGCCATCAGTGATTTAGACTATGGCTACACCTTC.

The rearrangement links TRBV5-4 to TRBJ2-6, with a weak D call TRBD1 (6 bases). Trimming took off 4 bases at V and 0 bases at J, with 11 bases between the two ends. The germline CDR1 and CDR2 sequences are SGHNT and YYREEE (reference sequence). This CDR3 is built from 16 residues. The CDR3 reads CASSPGQLSGANVLTF. For the CDR3, the DNA is TGTGCCAGCAGCCCCGGACAGCTCTCTGGGGCCAACGTCCTGACTTTC.

This clone showed up just a few times. This rearrangement joins TRBV5-1 to TRBJ2-3; 10 nucleotides align to TRBD2. V lost 4 bases and J lost 8; bases outside the gene matches: 13. The CDR3 is 16 residues long. The germline CDR1 and CDR2 sequences are SGHRS and YFSETQ. CDR3 region: CASSKIAGGPPVTQYF. Written as DNA, the CDR3 is TGCGCCAGCAGCAAGATAGCGGGGGGACCCCCCGTTACGCAGTATTTT.

The chain is built from TRBV5-1 and TRBJ1-1; possible D gene TRBD1, 6 bases. Germline lookup yields CDR1 SGHRS and CDR2 YFSETQ. The V end lost 0 bases, the J end lost 11 bases, and 11 bases lay between the germline ends. The CDR3 totals 12 residues. The CDR3 sequence is CASSLGQAKAFF. The DNA of the CDR3 is TGCGCCAGCAGCTTGGGACAGGCGAAGGCTTTCTTT. The complete variable domain, with remaining parts taken from reference TRBV5-1 and TRBJ1-1, reads KAGVTQTPRYLIKTRGQQVTLSCSPISGHRSVSWYQQTPGQGLQFLFEYFSETQRNKGNFPGRFSGRQFSNSRSEMNVSTLELGDSALYLCASSLGQAKAFFGQGTRLTVV.

The genes are TRBV2 and TRBJ1-3; D perhaps matches TRBD1 (6 bases). Germline V lookup: CDR1 SNHLY, CDR2 FYNNEI. With 4 bases removed from V and 0 bases from J, the gap between germline ends came to 19 bases. The CDR3 length is 18 residues. The CDR3 DNA sequence: TGTGCCAGCAGTGTGGGCCTGAACAGGGTGGGCTCTGGAAACACCATATATTTT. Protein product: CASSVGLNRVGSGNTIYF.

The chain joins TRBV12-5 to TRBJ2-1, with D possibly matching TRBD2 (7 bases). The CDR3 consists of 17 residues. Germline loops: CDR1 LGHNT, CDR2 FRNRAP. V lost 6 bases and J 5 bases, leaving 23 bases between the germline ends. The CDR3 region is CASGLQSGGALNNEQFF. The CDR3 DNA sequence: TGTGCTAGTGGCCTCCAGTCTGGGGGGGCTCTTAACAATGAGCAGTTCTTC.

The chain is built from TRBV7-9 and TRBJ1-2; 10 nucleotides match TRBD1. Germline V CDR1 and CDR2: SEHNR, FQNEAQ (reference sequence). The CDR3 consists of 17 residues. V lost 5 bases to trimming and J lost 8 bases; unmatched junction nucleotides: 17. CDR3: CASSPSRGTGASRGYTF. DNA for the CDR3: TGTGCCAGCAGCCCGTCACGGGGGACAGGGGCTAGTAGGGGCTACACCTTC.

The chain links TRBV6-6 to TRBJ2-7; 7 bases map to TRBD1. This CDR3 contains 15 residues. V was clipped by 6 bases and J by 0 bases; unmatched bases: 8. The germline V gene encodes CDR1 MNHNY and CDR2 SVGAGI (reference sequence). The CDR3 region has the DNA TGTGCCAGCAGACATCCGGGACAGAACTCCTACGAGCAGTACTTC. Its protein is CASRHPGQNSYEQYF.

This clone was observed a single time. The genes are TRBV9 and TRBJ1-1, with D possibly TRBD1 on 6 matching bases. Trimming stripped 0 bases from V and 3 bases from J, with 12 bases between. CDR1 is SGDLS and CDR2 is YYNGEE in the germline V gene. This CDR3 contains 15 residues. CDR3 region: CASSVESRGDTEAFF. The CDR3 DNA sequence: TGTGCCAGCAGCGTAGAGAGCAGGGGAGACACTGAAGCTTTCTTT. Full variable domain (missing parts from reference TRBV9 and TRBJ1-1): DSGVTQTPKHLITATGQRVTLRCSPRSGDLSVYWYQQSLDQGLQFLIQYYNGEERAKGNILERFSAQQFPDLHSELNLSSLELGDSALYFCASSVESRGDTEAFFGQGTRLTVV.

CDR3 in DNA: TGCGCCAGCAGCCAAGATCAGTCTTATAGCAATCAGCCCCAGCATTTT. As protein: CASSQDQSYSNQPQHF. The V call is TRBV4-1, the J call TRBJ1-5; D remains ambiguous. Trimming took 0 bases from V and 0 from J, leaving 9 bases between them. Germline assignment: CDR1 MGHRA and CDR2 YSYEKL. CDR3 length: 16 amino acids.

This clone appeared many times. The rearrangement joins TRBV4-1 to TRBJ1-5, with D unresolved. The CDR3 is made up of 17 amino acids. Trimming stripped 0 bases from V and 0 bases from J, with 12 bases between. Per the germline V gene, CDR1 is MGHRA and CDR2 is YSYEKL. The CDR3 is CASSQEWRAVSNQPQHF. CDR3 coding DNA: TGCGCCAGCAGCCAAGAATGGAGGGCGGTTAGCAATCAGCCCCAGCATTTT.